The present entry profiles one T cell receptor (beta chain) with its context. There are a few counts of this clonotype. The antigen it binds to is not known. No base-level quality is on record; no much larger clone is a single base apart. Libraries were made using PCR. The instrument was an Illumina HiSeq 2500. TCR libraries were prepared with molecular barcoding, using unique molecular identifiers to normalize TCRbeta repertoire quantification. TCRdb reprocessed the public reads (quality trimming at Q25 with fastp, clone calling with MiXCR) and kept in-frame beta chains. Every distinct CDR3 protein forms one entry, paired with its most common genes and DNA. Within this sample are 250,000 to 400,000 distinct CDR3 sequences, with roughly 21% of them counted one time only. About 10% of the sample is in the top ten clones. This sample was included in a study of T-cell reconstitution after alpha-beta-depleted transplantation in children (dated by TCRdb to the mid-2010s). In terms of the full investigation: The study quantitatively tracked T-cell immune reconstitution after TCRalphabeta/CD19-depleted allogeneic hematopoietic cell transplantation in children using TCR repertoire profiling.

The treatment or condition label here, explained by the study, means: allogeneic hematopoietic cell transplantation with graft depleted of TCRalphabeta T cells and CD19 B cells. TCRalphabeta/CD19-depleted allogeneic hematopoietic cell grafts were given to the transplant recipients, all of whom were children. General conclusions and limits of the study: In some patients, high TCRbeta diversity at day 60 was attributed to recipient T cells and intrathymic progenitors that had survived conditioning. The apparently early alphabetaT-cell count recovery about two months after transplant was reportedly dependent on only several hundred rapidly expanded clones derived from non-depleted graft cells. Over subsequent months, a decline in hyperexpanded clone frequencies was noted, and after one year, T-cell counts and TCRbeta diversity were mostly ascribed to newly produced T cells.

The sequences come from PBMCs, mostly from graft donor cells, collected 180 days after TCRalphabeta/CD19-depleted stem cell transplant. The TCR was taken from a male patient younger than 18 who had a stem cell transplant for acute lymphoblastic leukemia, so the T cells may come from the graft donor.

The bases read TGTGCCAGCAGTCTAGGTAGGGGTTTCTCCTACAATGAGCAGTTCTTC. Translated, it reads CASSLGRGFSYNEQFF. The rearrangement combines TRBV27 with TRBJ2-1; a weak D assignment points to TRBD1 (5 bases agree). The CDR3, from cysteine to phenylalanine, totals 16 residues. The only DNA kept is the CDR3, 48 bases in frame from the first base. The germline V gene (reference sequence) sets CDR1 to MNHEY and CDR2 to SMNVEV. V lost 5 bases and J lost 0 bases; the stretch between them is 14 bases long.